This entry lists 24 T cell receptor beta chains sequenced from one sample in a study of blood T cell repertoires in COVID-19. TCRdb keeps only in-frame clones here, not all; method: immunoSEQ multiplex PCR. In the table there are around 300,000 clones, around 90% of which are singletons. The sequencing input was peripheral blood. These receptor sequences come from a man aged 50 to 60 with acute or convalescent COVID-19.

The chain links TRBV29-1 to TRBJ1-5; 7 bases match TRBD1. The J segment lost 5 bases and the V segment lost 5 bases, leaving 9 bases of the junction unmatched. Germline V CDR1 and CDR2: SQVTM, ANQGSEA. This CDR3 is 14 amino acids long. CDR3 coding DNA: TGCAGCGTTAAAGTACAGGGGTTCGATCAGCCCCAGCATTTT. It is translated as CSVKVQGFDQPQHF. Combining the CDR3 with reference TRBV29-1 and TRBJ1-5 gives the whole variable domain SAVISQKPSRDICQRGTSLTIQCQVDSQVTMMFWYRQQPGQSLTLIATANQGSEATYESGFVIDKFPISRPNLTFSTLTVSNMSPEDSSIYLCSVKVQGFDQPQHFGDGTRLSIL.

The chain carries TRBV7-8 and TRBJ1-5; 10 nucleotides match TRBD1. CDR1 is SGHVS, CDR2 FQNEAQ, per germline. The CDR3 sequence is 15 residues long. V dropped 6 bases and J dropped 1; count of bases not matched to a gene: 3. CDR3 region: CASRPTGGSNQPQHF. The CDR3 DNA is TGTGCCAGCAGACCGACAGGGGGCAGCAATCAGCCCCAGCATTTT.

J is TRBJ1-2 and V is TRBV19; 8 nucleotides align to TRBD1. Germline V gives CDR1 LNHDA, CDR2 SQIVND (reference sequence). The V gene end was trimmed by 4 bases and the J gene end by 4 bases; junction bases not matched to a gene: 5. This CDR3 is 14 amino acids long. In DNA form, the CDR3 reads TGTGCCAGTAGTAAGACAGGGGAAACCTATGGCTACACCTTC. Protein product: CASSKTGETYGYTF.

Here the CDR3 DNA reads TGTGCCAGCAGCTTGACCTCGACAGAAGGAAACACCATATATTTT. Translating gives CASSLTSTEGNTIYF. The rearrangement joins TRBV5-6 to TRBJ1-3, with D maybe TRBD1 (5 bases). V was pared by 1 base and J by 4 bases, with 12 bases between. Per the germline V gene, CDR1 is SGHDT and CDR2 is YYEEEE. CDR3 size: 15 residues.

This chain uses TRBV18 with TRBJ2-5, with 10 bases lining up with TRBD1. After removal of 3 bases from V and 4 bases from J, the junction contained 5 bases not matched to a gene. The CDR3 contains 15 residues. Germline CDR1 KGHSH, CDR2 LQKENI. The CDR3 region is CASSPSDRGSETQYF. In DNA, the CDR3 is TGTGCCAGCTCACCCTCGGACAGGGGGTCAGAGACCCAGTACTTC.

This clone was observed a handful of times. This chain connects TRBV5-4 to TRBJ1-2; 10 nucleotides match TRBD1. After removal of 4 bases from V and 0 bases from J, the junction contained 6 bases not matched to a gene. The CDR3 runs to 16 residues. CDR1 SGHNT and CDR2 YYREEE come from the germline V gene (reference sequence). The CDR3 DNA sequence: TGTGCCAGCAGCGCGGGGACAGGGGCGACTAACTATGGCTACACCTTC. This encodes CASSAGTGATNYGYTF.

The rearrangement links TRBV5-6 to TRBJ1-1, with a weak D call TRBD1 (5 bases). This CDR3 spans 13 amino acids. V was cut by 2 bases and J by 8 bases, with 13 bases left in between. Germline CDR1 SGHDT, CDR2 YYEEEE. CDR3 region: CASSFSSGIEAFF. CDR3 nucleotide sequence: TGTGCCAGCAGCTTCTCTTCAGGGATCGAAGCTTTCTTT.

This chain links TRBV4-1 with TRBJ2-7; 10 bases match TRBD1. The trim removed 6 bases at V and 6 bases at J, leaving 17 bases unmatched. The length of the CDR3 is 17 residues. Looked up from germline, CDR1 is MGHRA and CDR2 is YSYEKL. CDR3 DNA sequence: TGCGCCAGCAGTAAGACTGGAGGGACAGGGGAATGGAGCGAGCAGTACTTC. Its protein product is CASSKTGGTGEWSEQYF.

The chain links TRBV7-3 to TRBJ2-2, with 7 bases that match TRBD2. Germline CDR1 and CDR2: SGHTA and FQGTGA. The length of the CDR3 is 15 residues. The ends lost 5 bases at V and 4 bases at J; junction bases unmatched: 7. CDR3 nucleotides: TGTGCCAGCAGCCTTACTAGCGCCGGCACCGGGGAGCTGTTTTTT. It yields the protein CASSLTSAGTGELFF. The variable domain in full, with the rest retrieved from reference TRBV7-3 and TRBJ2-2, is GAGVSQTPSNKVTEKGKYVELRCDPISGHTALYWYRQSLGQGPEFLIYFQGTGAADDSGLPNDRFFAVRPEGSVSTLKIQRTERGDSAVYLCASSLTSAGTGELFFGEGSRLTVL.

V and J are TRBV24-1 and TRBJ1-5, with 8 nucleotides matching TRBD1. CDR3 length: 18 residues. Germline loops: CDR1 KGHDR, CDR2 SFDVKD. The junction had 12 bases not matched to a gene; V was cut back by 3 bases and J by 3 bases. Written as DNA, the CDR3 is TGTGCCACCAGTGATCACTCCACCGGGACAGGATTCAATCAGCCCCAGCATTTT. Its translation is CATSDHSTGTGFNQPQHF.

The V gene is TRBV4-2, the J gene TRBJ1-4; maybe TRBD1 (5 bases). V was cut by 4 bases and J by 7 bases, with 10 bases left in between. The CDR3 runs to 13 residues. Per the germline V gene, CDR1 is LGHNA and CDR2 is YNFKEQ. The CDR3 coding sequence is TGTGCCAGCAGCCCGGGGGGGGGTGAAAAACTGTTTTTT. Protein: CASSPGGGEKLFF.

The chain links TRBV7-6 to TRBJ2-3; the match to TRBD2 covers 7 bases. Trimming removed 8 bases from V and 5 bases from J; junction bases left unmatched: 13. This CDR3 contains 15 residues. Germline V gene lookup returns CDR1 SGHVS and CDR2 FNYEAQ. The CDR3 reads CASSWTGGSGDTQYF. The CDR3 region has the DNA TGTGCCAGCTCCTGGACGGGGGGATCCGGAGATACGCAGTATTTT.

The V gene is TRBV12-3 or TRBV12-4, the J gene TRBJ2-5; weak D call: TRBD1 (5 bases). V was trimmed by 8 bases and J by 2 bases, leaving 12 bases between them. The CDR3 extends over 13 amino acids. The DNA of the CDR3 is TGTGCCAGCCTCCGGGCAGGGCAAGAGACCCAGTACTTC. Amino acids: CASLRAGQETQYF.

This clone has a handful of counts. The chain couples TRBV6-5 to TRBJ1-1; 9 bases are shared with TRBD1. V was clipped by 6 bases and J by 12 bases; unmatched bases: 14. Germline V lookup: CDR1 MNHEY, CDR2 SVGAGI. The CDR3 sequence is 14 residues long. CDR3 in DNA: TGTGCCAGCAGGGGCGGACCGGGACAGGGCTTGTCTTTCTTT. Its protein is CASRGGPGQGLSFF.

This clone has a single count. J is TRBJ2-3 and V is TRBV29-1, with TRBD2 identical over 8 bases. After removal of 4 bases from V and 7 bases from J, the junction contained 10 bases not matched to a gene. Germline CDR1 is SQVTM and CDR2 is ANQGSEA. The CDR3 covers 14 residues. CDR3 residues: CSVAPRGAGNTQYF. The CDR3 DNA sequence: TGCAGCGTTGCCCCGCGGGGGGCAGGGAATACGCAGTATTTT.

The chain joins TRBV6-1 to TRBJ1-1; D is undetermined. Germline-derived CDR1 and CDR2 are MNHNS and SASEGT. The CDR3 sequence is 12 residues long. V gave up 7 bases and J gave up 10 bases, with 16 bases separating them. The CDR3 loop is CASIVPEGAAFF. In DNA, the CDR3 is TGTGCCAGCATTGTCCCCGAGGGAGCAGCTTTCTTT.

This sequence joins TRBV11-2 and TRBJ2-7, with TRBD2 identical over 7 bases. Losses at the gene ends were 3 bases for V and 2 bases for J; bases not matched to a gene: 10. The CDR3 is made up of 16 amino acids. Germline loops: CDR1 SGHAT, CDR2 FQNNGV. The CDR3 nucleotides read TGTGCCAGCAGCTTGGGAGGGGCCGGGATTACCTACGAGCAGTACTTC. Its protein is CASSLGGAGITYEQYF.

This chain joins TRBV19 and TRBJ1-2, with TRBD1 identical over 7 bases. The CDR3 contains 16 residues. With V trimmed by 5 bases and J by 5 bases, 14 bases remained unmatched. CDR1 and CDR2 (germline): LNHDA, SQIVND (reference sequence). CDR3: CASSRDSPGPFYGYTF. The CDR3 coding sequence is TGTGCCAGTAGTCGGGACAGCCCAGGCCCCTTTTATGGCTACACCTTC.

This clone showed up just once. The chain uses TRBV5-1 and TRBJ2-7; the match to TRBD2 covers 11 bases. This CDR3 is 18 amino acids long. V shed 1 base, J shed 0 bases, and the junction held 9 bases outside the gene matches. The germline V gene encodes CDR1 SGHRS and CDR2 YFSETQ. DNA for the CDR3: TGCGCCAGCAGCTTGTCGGGGGCCGGGACTAGCGGCTCCTACGAGCAGTACTTC. Translation: CASSLSGAGTSGSYEQYF.

The chain recombines TRBV9 with TRBJ1-3, with a weak D call TRBD1 (5 bases). Trimming removed 3 bases at V and 8 bases at J, with 9 bases between. CDR1 SGDLS and CDR2 YYNGEE come from the germline V gene. This CDR3 comprises 12 residues. The CDR3 nucleotides read TGTGCCAGCAGCGCCCGGGGGGACACCATATATTTT. Residues: CASSARGDTIYF.

The chain links TRBV10-2 to TRBJ1-1, with D possibly matching TRBD1 (5 bases). V shed 5 bases and J shed 1 base, with 8 bases lying between them. CDR1 is WSHSY, CDR2 SAAADI, per germline. The length of the CDR3 is 13 residues. CDR3 nucleotides: TGCGCCAGCAGTCCGCAGGGGAACACTGAAGCTTTCTTT. Protein product: CASSPQGNTEAFF.

The rearrangement links TRBV2 to TRBJ2-7; D is perhaps TRBD2 (5 bases). The CDR3 totals 13 residues. Between the trimmed V and J ends, which lost 6 bases and 5 bases, there was a span of 14 bases. Germline V CDR1 and CDR2: SNHLY, FYNNEI. CDR3 DNA: TGTGCCAGCAGACCCCCGGGATTCAACGAGCAGTACTTC. Amino acids: CASRPPGFNEQYF.

This sequence joins TRBV19 and TRBJ1-1, with D unresolved. Looked up from germline, CDR1 is LNHDA and CDR2 is SQIVND (reference sequence). This CDR3 is 13 amino acids long. With 9 bases removed from V and 4 bases from J, the gap between germline ends came to 15 bases. The CDR3 DNA is TGTGCCAGCCTTTCGCCCTGGGCCACTGAAGCTTTCTTT. It codes for CASLSPWATEAFF.

This chain uses TRBV29-1 with TRBJ1-2; tentatively, D is TRBD1 (5 bases). V shed 1 base and J shed 1 base, with 25 bases lying between them. The CDR3 length is 19 residues. Per germline, CDR1 SQVTM and CDR2 ANQGSEA. CDR3 sequence: CSVEGLGPSTGSHNYGYTF. CDR3 in DNA: TGCAGCGTTGAAGGTCTCGGTCCCAGCACAGGAAGCCATAACTATGGCTACACCTTC.